This T cell receptor (beta chain) was captured by sequencing in a study of T cells after yellow fever vaccination. General observations from the study: A weaker but faster secondary response was observed, peaking on day 5 versus 15. A large majority of primary-vaccination clones showed up again after the booster (96% CD4, around 90% CD8).

The length of the CDR3 is 13 residues. The J segment lost 5 bases and the V segment lost 4 bases, leaving 4 bases of the junction unmatched. Germline V CDR1 and CDR2: KGHSH, LQKENI. Ten or more counts support this clonotype. What it binds is not known. TCRdb passed the 5' RACE reads through MiXCR, listing each CDR3 protein once. The sample has about 220,000 distinct CDR3 sequences; under 3.5% are singletons. The material sequenced was CD4+ T cells sorted from PBMCs, taken 10 days after the yellow fever booster vaccination. This clonotype originated in a man between 18 and 29 years old who received the YFV17D yellow fever vaccine. The chain employs TRBV18 and TRBJ2-5; TRBD1 matches 7 bases. DNA of the CDR3: TGTGCCAGCTCACTGACAGGGATGGAGACCCAGTACTTC. Its translation is CASSLTGMETQYF.